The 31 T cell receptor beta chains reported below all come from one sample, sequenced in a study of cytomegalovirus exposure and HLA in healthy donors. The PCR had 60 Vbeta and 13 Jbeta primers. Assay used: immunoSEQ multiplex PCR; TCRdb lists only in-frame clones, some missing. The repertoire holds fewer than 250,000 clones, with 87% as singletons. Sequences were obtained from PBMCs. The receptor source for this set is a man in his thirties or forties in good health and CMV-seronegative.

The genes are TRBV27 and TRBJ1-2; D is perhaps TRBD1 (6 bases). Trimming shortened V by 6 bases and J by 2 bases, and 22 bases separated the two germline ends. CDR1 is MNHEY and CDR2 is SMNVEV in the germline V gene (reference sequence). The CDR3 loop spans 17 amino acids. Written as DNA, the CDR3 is TGTGCCAGCAGCCGGGAATCCCCGCGAGGACAGAACTATGGCTACACCTTC. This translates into CASSRESPRGQNYGYTF.

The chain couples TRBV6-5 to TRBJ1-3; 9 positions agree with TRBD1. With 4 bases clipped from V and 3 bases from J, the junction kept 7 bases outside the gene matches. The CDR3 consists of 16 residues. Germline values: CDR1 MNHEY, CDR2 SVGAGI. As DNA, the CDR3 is TGTGCCAGCAGTTCCAGGACAGGGGCTTTTGGAAACACCATATATTTT. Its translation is CASSSRTGAFGNTIYF.

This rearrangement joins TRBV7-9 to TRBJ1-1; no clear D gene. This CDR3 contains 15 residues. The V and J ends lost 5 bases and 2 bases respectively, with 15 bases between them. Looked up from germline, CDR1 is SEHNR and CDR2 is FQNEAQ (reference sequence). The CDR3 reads CASSHPPGDNTEAFF. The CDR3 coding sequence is TGTGCCAGCAGCCACCCCCCGGGTGATAACACTGAAGCTTTCTTT.

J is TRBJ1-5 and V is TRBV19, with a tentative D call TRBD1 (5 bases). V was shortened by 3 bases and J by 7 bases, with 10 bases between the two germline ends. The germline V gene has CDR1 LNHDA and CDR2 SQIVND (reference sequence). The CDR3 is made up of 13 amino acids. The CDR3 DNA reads TGTGCCAGTAGTATTATCAGGGAACAGCCCCAGCATTTT. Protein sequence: CASSIIREQPQHF.

CDR3 sequence reads: CASSPGRENEQFF. The CDR3 DNA reads TGTGCCAGCTCACCTGGTAGGGAGAATGAGCAGTTCTTC. This chain links TRBV18 with TRBJ2-1; D perhaps matches TRBD2 (5 bases). Trimming left V 3 bases short and J 7 bases short, with 10 bases between. There are 13 residues in the CDR3. Germline CDR1 KGHSH, CDR2 LQKENI. Full variable domain (outside the CDR3, taken from reference TRBV18 and TRBJ2-1): NAGVMQNPRHLVRRRGQEARLRCSPMKGHSHVYWYRQLPEEGLKFMVYLQKENIIDESGMPKERFSAEFPKEGPSILRIQQVVRGDSAAYFCASSPGRENEQFFGPGTRLTVL.

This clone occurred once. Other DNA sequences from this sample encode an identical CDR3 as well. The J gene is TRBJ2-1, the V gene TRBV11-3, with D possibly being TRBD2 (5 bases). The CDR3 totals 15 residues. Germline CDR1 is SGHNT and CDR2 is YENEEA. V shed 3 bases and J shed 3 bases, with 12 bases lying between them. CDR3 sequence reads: CASSLDLTSYNEQFF. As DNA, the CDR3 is TGTGCCAGCAGCTTGGATCTAACTAGCTACAATGAGCAGTTCTTC.

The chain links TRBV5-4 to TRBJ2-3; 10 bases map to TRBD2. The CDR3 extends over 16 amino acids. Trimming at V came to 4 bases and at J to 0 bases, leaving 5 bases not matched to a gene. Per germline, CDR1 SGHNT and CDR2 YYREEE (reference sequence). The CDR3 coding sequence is TGTGCCAGCAGCATCGGACTAGCGGCTAGCACAGATACGCAGTATTTT. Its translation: CASSIGLAASTDTQYF.

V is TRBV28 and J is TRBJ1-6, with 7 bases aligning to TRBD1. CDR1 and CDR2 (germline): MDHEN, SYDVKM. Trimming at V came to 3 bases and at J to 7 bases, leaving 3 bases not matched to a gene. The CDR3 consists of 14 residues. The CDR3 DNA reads TGTGCCAGCAGTTTGACAGGGTGGAATTCACCCCTCCACTTT. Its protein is CASSLTGWNSPLHF.

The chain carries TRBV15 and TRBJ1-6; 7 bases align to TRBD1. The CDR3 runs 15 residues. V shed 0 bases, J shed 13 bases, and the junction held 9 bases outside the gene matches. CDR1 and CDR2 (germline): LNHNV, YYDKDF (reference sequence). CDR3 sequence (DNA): TGTGCCACCAGCAGAGATGGGGGACAGCCAGTTCCCCTCCACTTT. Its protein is CATSRDGGQPVPLHF.

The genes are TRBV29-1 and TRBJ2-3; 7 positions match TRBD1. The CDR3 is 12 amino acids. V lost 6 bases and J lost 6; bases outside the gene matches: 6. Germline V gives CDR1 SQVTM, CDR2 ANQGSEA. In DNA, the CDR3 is TGCAGCGTGGATGACAGGGTGGATACGCAGTATTTT. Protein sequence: CSVDDRVDTQYF.

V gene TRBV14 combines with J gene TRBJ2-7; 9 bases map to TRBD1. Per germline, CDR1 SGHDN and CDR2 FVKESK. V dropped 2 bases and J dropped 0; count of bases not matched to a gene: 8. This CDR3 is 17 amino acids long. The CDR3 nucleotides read TGTGCCAGCAGCCAAACCCTTGGACAGGGGAGCTCCTACGAGCAGTACTTC. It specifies CASSQTLGQGSSYEQYF.

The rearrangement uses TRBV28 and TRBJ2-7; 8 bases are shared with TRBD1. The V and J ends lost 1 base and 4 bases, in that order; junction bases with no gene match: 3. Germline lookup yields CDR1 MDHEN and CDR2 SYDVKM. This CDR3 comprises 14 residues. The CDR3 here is CASSLSGGPYEQYF. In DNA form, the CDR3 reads TGTGCCAGCAGTTTATCAGGGGGCCCGTACGAGCAGTACTTC.

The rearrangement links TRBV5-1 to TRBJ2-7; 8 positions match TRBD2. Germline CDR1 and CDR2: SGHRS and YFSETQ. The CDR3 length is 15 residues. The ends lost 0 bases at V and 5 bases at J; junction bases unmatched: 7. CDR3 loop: CASSLESGSVDEQYF. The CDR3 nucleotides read TGCGCCAGCAGCTTGGAAAGCGGGAGTGTCGACGAGCAGTACTTC.

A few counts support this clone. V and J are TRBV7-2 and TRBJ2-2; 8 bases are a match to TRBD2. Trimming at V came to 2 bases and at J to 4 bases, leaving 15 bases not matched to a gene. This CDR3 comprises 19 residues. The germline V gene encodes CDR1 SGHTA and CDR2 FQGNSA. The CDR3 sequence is CASSLNGVGRGGPTGELFF. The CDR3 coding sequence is TGTGCCAGCAGCTTAAACGGTGTTGGCCGGGGGGGCCCCACCGGGGAGCTGTTTTTT.

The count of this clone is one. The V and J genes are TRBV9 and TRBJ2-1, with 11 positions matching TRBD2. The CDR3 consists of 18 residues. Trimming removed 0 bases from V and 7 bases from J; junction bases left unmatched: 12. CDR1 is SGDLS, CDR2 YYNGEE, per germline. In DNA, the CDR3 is TGTGCCAGCAGCGTAGCTCTGACTAGCGGGAAGTTTTCAAATGAGCAGTTCTTC. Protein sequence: CASSVALTSGKFSNEQFF.

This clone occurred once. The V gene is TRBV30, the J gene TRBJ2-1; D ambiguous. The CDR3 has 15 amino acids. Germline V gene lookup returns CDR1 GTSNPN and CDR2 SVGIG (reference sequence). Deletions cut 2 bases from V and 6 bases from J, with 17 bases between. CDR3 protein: CAWSSIPSVVNEQFF. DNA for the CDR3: TGTGCCTGGAGTTCAATACCCAGTGTGGTCAATGAGCAGTTCTTC.

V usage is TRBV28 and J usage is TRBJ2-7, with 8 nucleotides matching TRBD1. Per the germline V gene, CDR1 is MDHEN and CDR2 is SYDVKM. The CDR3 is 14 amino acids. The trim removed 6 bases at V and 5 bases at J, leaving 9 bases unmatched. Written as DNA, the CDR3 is TGTGCCAGCAGCTTCCAGGGGGCAGGGAACGAGCAGTACTTC. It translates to CASSFQGAGNEQYF.

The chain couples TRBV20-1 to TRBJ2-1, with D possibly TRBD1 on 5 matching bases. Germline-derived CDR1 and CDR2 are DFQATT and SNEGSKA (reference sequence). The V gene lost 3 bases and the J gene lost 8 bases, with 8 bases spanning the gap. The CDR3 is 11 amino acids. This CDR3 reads CSASRVDEQFF. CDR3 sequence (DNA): TGCAGTGCTAGCAGGGTAGATGAGCAGTTCTTC.

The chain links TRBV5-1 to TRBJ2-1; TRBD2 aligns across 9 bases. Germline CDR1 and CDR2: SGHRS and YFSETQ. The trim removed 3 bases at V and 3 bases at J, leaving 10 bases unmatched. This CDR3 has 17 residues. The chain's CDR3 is CASSWGTSLMNYNEQFF. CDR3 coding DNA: TGCGCCAGCAGCTGGGGGACTAGCCTCATGAACTACAATGAGCAGTTCTTC.

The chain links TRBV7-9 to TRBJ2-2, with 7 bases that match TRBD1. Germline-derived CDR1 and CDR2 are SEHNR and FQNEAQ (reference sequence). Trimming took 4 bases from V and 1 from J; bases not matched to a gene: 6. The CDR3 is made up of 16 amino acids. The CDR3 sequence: CASSSTDRLNTGELFF. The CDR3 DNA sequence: TGTGCCAGCAGCTCTACGGACAGGTTGAACACCGGGGAGCTGTTTTTT.

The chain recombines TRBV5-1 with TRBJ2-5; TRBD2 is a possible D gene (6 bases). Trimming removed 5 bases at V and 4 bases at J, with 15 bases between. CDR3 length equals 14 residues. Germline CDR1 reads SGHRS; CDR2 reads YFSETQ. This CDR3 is CASSSLGGSETQYF. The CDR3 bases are TGCGCCAGCAGTTCCCTGGGGGGTTCAGAGACCCAGTACTTC.

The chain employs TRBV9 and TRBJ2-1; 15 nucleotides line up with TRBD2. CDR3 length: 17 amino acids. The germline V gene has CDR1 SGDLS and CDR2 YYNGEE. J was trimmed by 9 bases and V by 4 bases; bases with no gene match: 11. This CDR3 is CASSITGLAGGLGEQFF. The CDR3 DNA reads TGTGCCAGCAGCATTACCGGACTAGCGGGGGGGCTGGGTGAGCAGTTCTTC.

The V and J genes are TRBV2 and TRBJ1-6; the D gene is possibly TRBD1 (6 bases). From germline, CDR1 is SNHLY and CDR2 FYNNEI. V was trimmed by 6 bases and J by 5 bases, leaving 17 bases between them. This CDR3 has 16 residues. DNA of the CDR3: TGTGCCAGCAGCTTGTTACAGGGAATTGATAATTCACCCCTCCACTTT. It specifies CASSLLQGIDNSPLHF. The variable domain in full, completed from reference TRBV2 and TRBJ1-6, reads EPEVTQTPSHQVTQMGQEVILRCVPISNHLYFYWYRQILGQKVEFLVSFYNNEISEKSEIFDDQFSVERPDGSNFTLKIRSTKLEDSAMYFCASSLLQGIDNSPLHFGNGTRLTVT.

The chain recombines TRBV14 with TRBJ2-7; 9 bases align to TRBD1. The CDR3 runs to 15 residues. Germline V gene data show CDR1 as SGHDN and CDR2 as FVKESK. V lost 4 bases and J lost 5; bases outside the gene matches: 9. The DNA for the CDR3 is TGTGCCAGCAGCCCAGGCATGGACAGGGGAAACGAGCAGTACTTC. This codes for CASSPGMDRGNEQYF.

The CDR3 nucleotides are TGCGCCAGCAGCTTGGGGTCCGTCGGGGATACGGGCGCAGATACGCAGTATTTT. This sequence encodes CASSLGSVGDTGADTQYF. The rearrangement links TRBV5-1 to TRBJ2-3; a weak D match, TRBD2 (5 bases). The germline CDR1 and CDR2 sequences are SGHRS and YFSETQ. Trimming took off 0 bases at V and 4 bases at J, with 21 bases between the two ends. The CDR3 runs to 18 residues.

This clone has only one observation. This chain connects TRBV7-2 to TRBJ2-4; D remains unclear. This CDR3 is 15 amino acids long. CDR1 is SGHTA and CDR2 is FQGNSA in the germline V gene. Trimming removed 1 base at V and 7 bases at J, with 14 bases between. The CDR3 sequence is CASSLDSRVDNIQYF. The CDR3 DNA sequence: TGTGCCAGCAGCTTAGATAGCCGGGTAGATAACATTCAGTACTTC.

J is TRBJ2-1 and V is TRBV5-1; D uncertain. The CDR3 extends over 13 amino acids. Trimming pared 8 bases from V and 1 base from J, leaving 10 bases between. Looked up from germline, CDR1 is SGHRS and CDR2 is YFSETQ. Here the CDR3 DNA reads TGCGCCAGTTCGACCGGGTCCTACAATGAGCAGTTCTTC. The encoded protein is CASSTGSYNEQFF.

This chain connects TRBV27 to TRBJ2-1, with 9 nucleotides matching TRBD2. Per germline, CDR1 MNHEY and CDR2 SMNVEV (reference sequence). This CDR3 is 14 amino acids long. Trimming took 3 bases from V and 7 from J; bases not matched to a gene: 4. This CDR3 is CASSFGSGSNEQFF. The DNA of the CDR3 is TGTGCCAGCAGTTTTGGTAGCGGGAGTAATGAGCAGTTCTTC.

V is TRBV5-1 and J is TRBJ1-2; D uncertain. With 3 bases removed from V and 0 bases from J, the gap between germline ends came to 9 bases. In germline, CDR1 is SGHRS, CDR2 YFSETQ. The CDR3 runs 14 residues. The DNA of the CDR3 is TGCGCCAGCAGCTCCCCCCTAGCTAACTATGGCTACACCTTC. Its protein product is CASSSPLANYGYTF.

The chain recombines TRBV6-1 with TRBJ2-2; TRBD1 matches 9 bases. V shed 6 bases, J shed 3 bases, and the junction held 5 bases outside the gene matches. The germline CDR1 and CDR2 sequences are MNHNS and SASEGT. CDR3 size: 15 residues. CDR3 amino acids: CASRDRGRDTGELFF. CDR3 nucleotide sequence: TGTGCCAGCAGGGACAGGGGCCGGGACACCGGGGAGCTGTTTTTT.

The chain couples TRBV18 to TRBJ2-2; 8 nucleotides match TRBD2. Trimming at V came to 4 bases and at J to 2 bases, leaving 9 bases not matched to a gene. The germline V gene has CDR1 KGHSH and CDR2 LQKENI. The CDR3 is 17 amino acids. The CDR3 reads CASSRTPSGRNTGELFF. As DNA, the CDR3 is TGTGCCAGCTCACGGACCCCTAGCGGGCGAAACACCGGGGAGCTGTTTTTT.